This passage covers 5 T cell receptor beta chains from one sample sequenced in a study of blood T cell repertoires in COVID-19. Sequenced by immunoSEQ multiplex PCR; TCRdb stores in-frame clones only, minus some. Of 100,000 to 120,000 clones listed, roughly 87% are singletons. The sequenced sample was peripheral blood. These TCRs come from a human donor in a cohort sampled during active COVID-19.

The chain couples TRBV18 to TRBJ2-4; D possibly corresponds to TRBD1 (5 bases). The V gene lost 0 bases and the J gene lost 8 bases, with 14 bases spanning the gap. The V gene's germline CDR1 is KGHSH and CDR2 LQKENI. CDR3 length: 15 residues. The CDR3 region is CASSPPTALQDIQYF. The CDR3 DNA reads as TGTGCCAGCTCACCACCGACAGCCCTTCAGGACATTCAGTACTTC.

V usage is TRBV5-6 and J usage is TRBJ1-1, with D hard to call. Trimming removed 0 bases from V and 2 bases from J, with 5 bases in between. CDR1 is SGHDT, CDR2 YYEEEE, per germline. This CDR3 region has 13 residues. The CDR3 reads CASSLGVNTEAFF. In DNA, the CDR3 is TGTGCCAGCAGCTTGGGAGTTAACACTGAAGCTTTCTTT.

The chain carries TRBV10-3 and TRBJ1-1; TRBD1 is a possible D gene (6 bases). The CDR3 runs 15 residues. Germline values: CDR1 ENHRY, CDR2 SYGVKD. The V and J ends lost 6 bases and 5 bases respectively, with 19 bases between them. CDR3 region: CAISALIGGGTEAFF. DNA for the CDR3: TGTGCCATCAGCGCCCTAATAGGGGGGGGAACTGAAGCTTTCTTT.

CDR3: CASSQGTEFTDTQYF. The CDR3 region has the DNA TGTGCCAGCAGCCAAGGGACAGAGTTCACAGATACGCAGTATTTT. V is TRBV3-1 (or the pseudogene TRBV3-2) and J is TRBJ2-3, with TRBD1 as a possible D gene (6 bases). V lost 1 base and J 2 bases, leaving 10 bases between the germline ends. The germline gives CDR1 LGHDT, CDR2 YNNKEL (reference sequence). The CDR3 extends over 15 amino acids.

The CDR3 region is CASSPTRGTQYF. CDR3 nucleotides: TGTGCCAGCAGCCCCACCAGGGGGACGCAGTATTTT. The chain carries TRBV7-8 and TRBJ2-3, with 7 bases lining up with TRBD1. V lost 5 bases and J lost 9; bases outside the gene matches: 5. This CDR3 region has 12 residues. Germline values: CDR1 SGHVS, CDR2 FQNEAQ.